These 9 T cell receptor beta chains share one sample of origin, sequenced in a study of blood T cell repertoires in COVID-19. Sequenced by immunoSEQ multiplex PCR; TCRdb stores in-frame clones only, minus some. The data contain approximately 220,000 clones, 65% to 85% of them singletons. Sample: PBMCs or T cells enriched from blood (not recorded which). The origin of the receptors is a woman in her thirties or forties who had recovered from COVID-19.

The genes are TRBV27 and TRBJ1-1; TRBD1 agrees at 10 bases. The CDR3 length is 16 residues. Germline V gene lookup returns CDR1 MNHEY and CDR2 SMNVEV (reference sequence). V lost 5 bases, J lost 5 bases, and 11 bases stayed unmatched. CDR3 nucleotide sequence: TGTGCCAGCAGTCGGAGACAGGGGGCGCCGGGGACTGAAGCTTTCTTT. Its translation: CASSRRQGAPGTEAFF.

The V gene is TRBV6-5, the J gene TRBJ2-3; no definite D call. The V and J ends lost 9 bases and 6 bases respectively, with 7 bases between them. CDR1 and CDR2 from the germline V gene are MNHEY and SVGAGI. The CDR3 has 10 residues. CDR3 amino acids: CARSTDTQYF. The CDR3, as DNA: TGTGCCAGATCTACGGATACGCAGTATTTT.

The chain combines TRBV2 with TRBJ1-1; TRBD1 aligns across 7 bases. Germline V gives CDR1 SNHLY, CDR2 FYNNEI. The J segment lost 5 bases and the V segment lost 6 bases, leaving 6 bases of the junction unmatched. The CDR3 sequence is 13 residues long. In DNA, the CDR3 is TGTGCCAGCAGGCCCGACAGGGTTACTGAAGCTTTCTTT. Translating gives CASRPDRVTEAFF.

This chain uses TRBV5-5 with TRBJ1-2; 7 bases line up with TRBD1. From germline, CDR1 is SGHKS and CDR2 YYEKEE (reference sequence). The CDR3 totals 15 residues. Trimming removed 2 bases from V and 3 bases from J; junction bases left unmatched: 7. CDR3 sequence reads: CASSFQRQGYYGYTF. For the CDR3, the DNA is TGTGCCAGCAGCTTCCAAAGACAGGGATACTATGGCTACACCTTC.

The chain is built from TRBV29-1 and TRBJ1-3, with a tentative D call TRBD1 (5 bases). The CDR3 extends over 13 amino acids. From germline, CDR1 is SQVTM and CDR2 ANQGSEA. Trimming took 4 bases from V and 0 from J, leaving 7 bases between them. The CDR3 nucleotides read TGCAGCGTTGGAGACAGCTCTGGAAACACCATATATTTT. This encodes CSVGDSSGNTIYF.

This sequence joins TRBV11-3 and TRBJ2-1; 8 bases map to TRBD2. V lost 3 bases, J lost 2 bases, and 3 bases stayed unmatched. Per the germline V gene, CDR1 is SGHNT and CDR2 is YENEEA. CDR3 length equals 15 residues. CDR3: CASSFETSAYNEQFF. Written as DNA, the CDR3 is TGTGCCAGCAGCTTCGAGACTAGCGCCTACAATGAGCAGTTCTTC.

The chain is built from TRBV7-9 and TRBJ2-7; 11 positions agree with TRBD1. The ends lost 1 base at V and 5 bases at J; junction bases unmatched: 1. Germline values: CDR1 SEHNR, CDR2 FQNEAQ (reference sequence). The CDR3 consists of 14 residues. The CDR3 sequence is CASSLGGQGDEQYV. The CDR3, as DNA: TGTGCCAGCAGCTTAGGGGGACAGGGGGACGAGCAGTACGTC.

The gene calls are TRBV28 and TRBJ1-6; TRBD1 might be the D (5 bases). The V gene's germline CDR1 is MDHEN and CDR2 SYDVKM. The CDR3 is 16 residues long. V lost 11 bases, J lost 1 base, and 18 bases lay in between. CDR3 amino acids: CASKSGGFSYNSPLHF. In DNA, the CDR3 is TGTGCCTCCAAATCGGGGGGTTTTTCCTATAATTCACCCCTCCACTTT.

The CDR3: CASSLPTGTGYTF. In nucleotides, the CDR3 is TGTGCCAGCAGCCTACCCACAGGGACCGGCTACACCTTC. The chain employs TRBV28 and TRBJ1-2, with D tentatively TRBD1 (6 bases). The ends were cut back, 6 bases at V and 8 bases at J, with 16 bases in the middle. This CDR3 contains 13 residues. Germline V gene sequence: CDR1 MDHEN, CDR2 SYDVKM.